This TCR beta chain originates from a study of T cells in tuberculosis. The wider study: A South African cohort included IGRA-negative adolescents, latently infected IGRA-positive adolescents and adults with active tuberculosis.

Adolescents were screened for latent TB by skin test and IGRA. Profiled with immunoSEQ multiplex PCR; TCRdb holds only in-frame clones, not every one. The sample has roughly 28,000 clones, 90% seen once; the top ten hold approximately 5.9%. Broader study findings: GMM-specific TCRs were nearer to active tuberculosis alpha repertoires, suggesting expansion.

This CDR3 spans 11 amino acids. CDR1 and CDR2 from the germline V gene are SNHLY and FYNNEI. The V end was cut by 11 bases, the J end by 5 bases, with 12 bases between. As concerns this clone: The antigen is not known.

The chain couples TRBV2 to TRBJ1-2; a possible D gene is TRBD1 (5 bases). This TCR derives from a donor under 30 with latent tuberculosis or without tuberculosis infection. Sequencing was done on a sample of PBMCs. The CDR3 nucleotides read TGTGCCCGCGGGGGGGAATATGGCTACACCTTC. This sequence encodes CARGGEYGYTF.